This TCR beta chain was found in a study of breast tumors, draining lymph nodes, adjacent tissues. Study-level results: Tumor repertoires ranked between lymph nodes and nontumor tissue in diversity, with V and J gene preferences. The lymph node origin of tumor T cells was framed as consistent with a hypothesis, not demonstrated. Compared with basal-like, luminal-like tumors shared significantly more repertoire with nontumor tissue. The data were judged consistent with most tumor T cells coming from lymph node and expanding in tumor.

This CDR3 has 16 residues. Trimming removed 1 base from V and 4 bases from J; junction bases left unmatched: 8. CDR1 is GTSNPN and CDR2 is SVGIG in the germline V gene (reference sequence). TCRdb fed the multiplex PCR reads into MiXCR, producing one record per CDR3 protein. The table shows approximately 130,000 distinct CDR3 sequences, with around 21% occurring only once. The lymph nodes were axillary draining lymph nodes from breast cancer patients. Concerning this clonotype: The antigen is undetermined.

Sequencing was carried out using axillary lymph node tissue. This rearrangement joins TRBV30 to TRBJ2-2, with TRBD1 identical over 8 bases. This TCR came from a female donor with breast cancer. Some clones in this sample may be carry-over from other donors' samples. In DNA form, the CDR3 reads TGTGCCTGGAGTGCTTCGACAGGGGCCGGCACCGGGGAGCTGTTTTTT. Translated, it gives CAWSASTGAGTGELFF. The variable domain in full, completed from reference TRBV30 and TRBJ2-2, reads SQTIHQWPATLVQPVGSPLSLECTVEGTSNPNLYWYRQAAGRGLQLLFYSVGIGQISSEVPQNLSASRPQDRQFILSSKKLLLSDSGFYLCAWSASTGAGTGELFFGEGSRLTVL.